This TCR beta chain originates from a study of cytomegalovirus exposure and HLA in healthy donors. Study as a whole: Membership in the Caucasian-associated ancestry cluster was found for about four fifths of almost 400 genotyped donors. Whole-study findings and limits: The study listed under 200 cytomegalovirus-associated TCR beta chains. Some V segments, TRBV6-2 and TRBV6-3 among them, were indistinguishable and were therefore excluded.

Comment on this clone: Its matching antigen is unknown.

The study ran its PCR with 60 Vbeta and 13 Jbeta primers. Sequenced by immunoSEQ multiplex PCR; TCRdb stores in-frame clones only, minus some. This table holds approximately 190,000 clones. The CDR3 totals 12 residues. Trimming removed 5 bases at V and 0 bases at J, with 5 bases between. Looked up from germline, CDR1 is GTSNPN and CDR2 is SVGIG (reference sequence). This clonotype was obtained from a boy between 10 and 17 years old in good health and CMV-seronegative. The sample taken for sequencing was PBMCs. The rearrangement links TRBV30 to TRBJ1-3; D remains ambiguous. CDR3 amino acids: CAWGLSGNTIYF. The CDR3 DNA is TGTGCCTGGGGGCTCTCTGGAAACACCATATATTTT.